The clone carrying this TCR beta chain has just a few counts. Its target is unknown. The sample is drawn from a study of T cell repertoires in cytomegalovirus infection. The overall study: Public TCR beta signatures were indicative of both CMV infection and a matching HLA type. Study findings and constraints: There were HLA-C-restricted CMV-specific TCR beta clonotypes dominating the ex vivo response. The cumulative frequency of public TCR beta families identified carriers of CMV plus the relevant HLA.

TCRdb independently ran MiXCR on the reads; one entry per CDR3 protein. The table has about 360,000 distinct CDR3 sequences, roughly 20% seen once. Trimming pared 1 base from V and 5 bases from J, leaving 12 bases between. Germline V gives CDR1 LGHNA, CDR2 YNFKEQ. The length of the CDR3 is 15 residues. The J gene is TRBJ1-5, the V gene TRBV4-2, with D possibly matching TRBD1 (5 bases). The receptor was derived from a human donor in good health (CMV status not recorded). Some clones in this sample may be carry-over from other donors' samples. Sequenced input: PBMCs. CDR3 region: CASSQGGSRDQPQHF. The CDR3 DNA reads as TGTGCCAGCAGCCAAGGGGGCAGTCGCGATCAGCCCCAGCATTTT.